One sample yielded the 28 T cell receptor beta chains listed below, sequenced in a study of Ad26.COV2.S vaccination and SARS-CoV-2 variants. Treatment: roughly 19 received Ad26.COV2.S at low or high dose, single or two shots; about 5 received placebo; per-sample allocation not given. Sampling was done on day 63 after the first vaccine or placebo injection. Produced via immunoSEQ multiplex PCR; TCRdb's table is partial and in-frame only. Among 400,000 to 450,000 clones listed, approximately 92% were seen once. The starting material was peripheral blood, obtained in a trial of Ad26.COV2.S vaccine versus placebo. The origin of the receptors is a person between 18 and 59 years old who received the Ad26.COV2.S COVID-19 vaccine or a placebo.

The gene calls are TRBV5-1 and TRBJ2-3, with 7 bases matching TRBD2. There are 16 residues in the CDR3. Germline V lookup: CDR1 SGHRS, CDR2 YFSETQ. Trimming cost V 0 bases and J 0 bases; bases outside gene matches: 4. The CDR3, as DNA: TGCGCCAGCAGCTTGGGTCCTAGCGGTAGCACAGATACGCAGTATTTT. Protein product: CASSLGPSGSTDTQYF.

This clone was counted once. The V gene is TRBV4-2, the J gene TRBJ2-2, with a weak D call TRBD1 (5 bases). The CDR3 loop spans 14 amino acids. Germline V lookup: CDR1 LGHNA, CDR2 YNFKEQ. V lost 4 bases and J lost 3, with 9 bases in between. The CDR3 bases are TGTGCCAGCAGCCGCCAAGGGGACACCGGGGAGCTGTTTTTT. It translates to CASSRQGDTGELFF.

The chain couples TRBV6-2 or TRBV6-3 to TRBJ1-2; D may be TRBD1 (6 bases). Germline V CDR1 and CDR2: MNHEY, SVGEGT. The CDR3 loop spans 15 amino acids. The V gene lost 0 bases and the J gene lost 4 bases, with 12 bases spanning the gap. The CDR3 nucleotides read TGTGCCAGCAGTTACTCGACAGGAACGATCTATGGCTACACCTTC. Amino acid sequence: CASSYSTGTIYGYTF.

The CDR3 DNA follows: TGTGCCAGCAGCTTAGGTATGCAGGGGGAGCAGTACTTC. It encodes CASSLGMQGEQYF. This chain joins TRBV11-3 and TRBJ2-7; D might be TRBD1 (6 bases). The CDR3 covers 13 residues. With 1 base removed from V and 7 bases from J, the gap between germline ends came to 11 bases. Germline V lookup: CDR1 SGHNT, CDR2 YENEEA.

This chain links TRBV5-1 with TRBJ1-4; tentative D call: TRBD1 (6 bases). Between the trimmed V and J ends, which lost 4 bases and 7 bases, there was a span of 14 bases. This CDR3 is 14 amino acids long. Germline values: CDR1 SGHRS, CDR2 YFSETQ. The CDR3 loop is CASSLDSGGEKLFF. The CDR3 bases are TGCGCCAGCAGCCTGGACAGTGGGGGTGAAAAACTGTTTTTT.

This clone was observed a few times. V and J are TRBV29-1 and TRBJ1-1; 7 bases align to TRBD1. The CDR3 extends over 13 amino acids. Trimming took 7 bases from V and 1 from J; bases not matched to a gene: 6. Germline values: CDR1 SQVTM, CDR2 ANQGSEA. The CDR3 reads CSGRQGRNTEAFF. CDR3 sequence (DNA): TGCAGCGGGAGACAGGGACGGAACACTGAAGCTTTCTTT. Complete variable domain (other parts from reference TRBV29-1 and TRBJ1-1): SAVISQKPSRDICQRGTSLTIQCQVDSQVTMMFWYRQQPGQSLTLIATANQGSEATYESGFVIDKFPISRPNLTFSTLTVSNMSPEDSSIYLCSGRQGRNTEAFFGQGTRLTVV.

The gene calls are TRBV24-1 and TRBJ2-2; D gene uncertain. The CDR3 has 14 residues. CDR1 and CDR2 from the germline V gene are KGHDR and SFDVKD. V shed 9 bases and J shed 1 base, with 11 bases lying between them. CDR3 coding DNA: TGTGCCACCGGCCGTGGAGTGAACACCGGGGAGCTGTTTTTT. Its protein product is CATGRGVNTGELFF.

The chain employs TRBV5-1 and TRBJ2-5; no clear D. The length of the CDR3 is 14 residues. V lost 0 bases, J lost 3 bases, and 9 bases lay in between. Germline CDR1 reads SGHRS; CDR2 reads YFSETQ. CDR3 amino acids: CASSLAWGKETQYF. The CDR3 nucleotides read TGCGCCAGCAGCTTGGCTTGGGGAAAAGAGACCCAGTACTTC.

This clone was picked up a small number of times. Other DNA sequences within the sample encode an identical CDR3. CDR3 sequence reads: CASGRYRAGELFF. The CDR3, as DNA: TGTGCCAGCGGAAGATACAGGGCCGGGGAGCTGTTTTTT. This chain connects TRBV3-1 (or the pseudogene TRBV3-2) to TRBJ2-2; weak D call: TRBD1 (6 bases). This CDR3 has 13 residues. With 8 bases removed from V and 6 bases from J, the gap between germline ends came to 13 bases. The germline gives CDR1 LGHDT, CDR2 YNNKEL (reference sequence).

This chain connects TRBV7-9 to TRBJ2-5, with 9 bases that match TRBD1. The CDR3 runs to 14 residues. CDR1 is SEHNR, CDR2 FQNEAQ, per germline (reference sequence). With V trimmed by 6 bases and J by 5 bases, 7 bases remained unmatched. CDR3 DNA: TGTGCCAGCAGTAAAACAGGGGGCCGTGAGACCCAGTACTTC. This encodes CASSKTGGRETQYF.

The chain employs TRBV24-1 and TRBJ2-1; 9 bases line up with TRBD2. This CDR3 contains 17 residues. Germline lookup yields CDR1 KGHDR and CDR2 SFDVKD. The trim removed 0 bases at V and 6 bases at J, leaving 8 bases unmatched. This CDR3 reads CATSDLLQLAGGNEQFF. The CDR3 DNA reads TGTGCCACCAGTGATTTGCTACAACTAGCGGGTGGCAATGAGCAGTTCTTC.

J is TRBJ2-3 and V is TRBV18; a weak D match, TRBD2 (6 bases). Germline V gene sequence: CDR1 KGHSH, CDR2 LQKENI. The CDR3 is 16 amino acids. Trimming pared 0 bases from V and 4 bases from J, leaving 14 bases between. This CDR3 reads CASSPPPGLASDTQYF. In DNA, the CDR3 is TGTGCCAGCTCACCACCCCCGGGGCTAGCGTCAGATACGCAGTATTTT. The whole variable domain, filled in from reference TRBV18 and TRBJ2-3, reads NAGVMQNPRHLVRRRGQEARLRCSPMKGHSHVYWYRQLPEEGLKFMVYLQKENIIDESGMPKERFSAEFPKEGPSILRIQQVVRGDSAAYFCASSPPPGLASDTQYFGPGTRLTVL.

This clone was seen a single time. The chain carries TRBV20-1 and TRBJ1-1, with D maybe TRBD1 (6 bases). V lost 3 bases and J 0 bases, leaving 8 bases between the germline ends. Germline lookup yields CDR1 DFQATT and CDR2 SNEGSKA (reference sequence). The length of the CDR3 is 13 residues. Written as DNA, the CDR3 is TGCAGTGCTAGTTCAGGGGTGAACACTGAAGCTTTCTTT. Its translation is CSASSGVNTEAFF.

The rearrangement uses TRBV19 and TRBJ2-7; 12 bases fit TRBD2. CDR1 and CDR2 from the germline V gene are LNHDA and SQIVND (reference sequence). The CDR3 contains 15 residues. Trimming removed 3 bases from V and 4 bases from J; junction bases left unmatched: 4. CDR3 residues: CASSMLTSGSYEQYF. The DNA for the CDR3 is TGTGCCAGTAGTATGCTGACTAGCGGGAGTTACGAGCAGTACTTC.

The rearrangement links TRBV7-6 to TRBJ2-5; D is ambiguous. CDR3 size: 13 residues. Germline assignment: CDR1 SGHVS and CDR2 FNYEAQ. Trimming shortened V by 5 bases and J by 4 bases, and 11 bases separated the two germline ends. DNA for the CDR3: TGTGCCAGCAGCCCTGGGGATTCAGAGACCCAGTACTTC. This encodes CASSPGDSETQYF. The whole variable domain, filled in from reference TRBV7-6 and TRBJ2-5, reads GAGVSQSPRYKVTKRGQDVALRCDPISGHVSLYWYRQALGQGPEFLTYFNYEAQQDKSGLPNDRFSAERPEGSISTLTIQRTEQRDSAMYRCASSPGDSETQYFGPGTRLLVL.

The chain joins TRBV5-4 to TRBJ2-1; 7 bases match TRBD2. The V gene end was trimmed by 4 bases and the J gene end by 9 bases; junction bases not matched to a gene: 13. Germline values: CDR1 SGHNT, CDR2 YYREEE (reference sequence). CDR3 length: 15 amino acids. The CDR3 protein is CASSPVAGEGAEQFF. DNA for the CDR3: TGTGCCAGCAGCCCGGTGGCGGGAGAAGGCGCTGAGCAGTTCTTC.

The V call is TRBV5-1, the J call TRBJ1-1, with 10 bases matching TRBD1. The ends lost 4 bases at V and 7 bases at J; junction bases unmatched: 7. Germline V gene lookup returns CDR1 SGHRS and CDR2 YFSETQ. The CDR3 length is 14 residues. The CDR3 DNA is TGCGCCAGCAGCGCAGGACAGGGGGGCCTTGAAGCTTTCTTT. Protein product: CASSAGQGGLEAFF.

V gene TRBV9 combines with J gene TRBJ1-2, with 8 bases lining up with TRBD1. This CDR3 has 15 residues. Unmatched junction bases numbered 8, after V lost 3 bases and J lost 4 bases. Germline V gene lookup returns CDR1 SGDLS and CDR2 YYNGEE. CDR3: CASSEWTGPGYGYTF. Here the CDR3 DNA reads TGTGCCAGCAGCGAGTGGACAGGGCCCGGCTATGGCTACACCTTC. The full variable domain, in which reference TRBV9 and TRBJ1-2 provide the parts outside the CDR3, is DSGVTQTPKHLITATGQRVTLRCSPRSGDLSVYWYQQSLDQGLQFLIQYYNGEERAKGNILERFSAQQFPDLHSELNLSSLELGDSALYFCASSEWTGPGYGYTFGSGTRLTVV.

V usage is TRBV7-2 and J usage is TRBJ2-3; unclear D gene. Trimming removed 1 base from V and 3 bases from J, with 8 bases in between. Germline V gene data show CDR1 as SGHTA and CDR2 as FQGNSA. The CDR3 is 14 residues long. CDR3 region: CASSLDVSTDTQYF. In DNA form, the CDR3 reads TGTGCCAGCAGCTTAGATGTCTCAACAGATACGCAGTATTTT.

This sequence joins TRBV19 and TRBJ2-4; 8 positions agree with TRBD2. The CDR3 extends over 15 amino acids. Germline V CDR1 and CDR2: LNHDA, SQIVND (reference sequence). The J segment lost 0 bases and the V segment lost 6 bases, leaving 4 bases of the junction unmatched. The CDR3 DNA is TGTGCCAGTAGGGGGACTAGTCTAGCCAAAAACATTCAGTACTTC. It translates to CASRGTSLAKNIQYF.

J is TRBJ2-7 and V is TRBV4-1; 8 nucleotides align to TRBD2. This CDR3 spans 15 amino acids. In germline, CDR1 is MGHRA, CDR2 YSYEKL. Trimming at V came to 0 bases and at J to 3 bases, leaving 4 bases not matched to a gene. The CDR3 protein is CASSQEGGGNYEQYF. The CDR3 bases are TGCGCCAGCAGCCAAGAAGGCGGGGGGAACTACGAGCAGTACTTC.

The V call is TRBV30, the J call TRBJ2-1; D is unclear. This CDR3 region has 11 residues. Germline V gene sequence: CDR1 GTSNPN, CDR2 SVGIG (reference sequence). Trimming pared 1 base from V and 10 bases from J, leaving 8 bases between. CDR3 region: CAWSERVEQFF. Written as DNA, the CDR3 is TGTGCCTGGAGTGAACGGGTGGAGCAGTTCTTC.

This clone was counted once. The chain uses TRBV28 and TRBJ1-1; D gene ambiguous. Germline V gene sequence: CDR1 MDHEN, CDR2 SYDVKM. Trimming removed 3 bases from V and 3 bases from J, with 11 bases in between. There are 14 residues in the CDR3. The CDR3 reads CASSFFDTHTEAFF. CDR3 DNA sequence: TGTGCCAGCAGTTTTTTCGACACCCACACTGAAGCTTTCTTT.

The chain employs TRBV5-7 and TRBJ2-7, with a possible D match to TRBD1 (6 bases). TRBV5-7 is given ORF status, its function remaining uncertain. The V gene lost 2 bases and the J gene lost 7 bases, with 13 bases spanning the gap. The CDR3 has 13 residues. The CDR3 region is CASSFDRSWEQYF. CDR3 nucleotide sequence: TGTGCCAGCAGCTTCGACAGGTCTTGGGAGCAGTACTTC.

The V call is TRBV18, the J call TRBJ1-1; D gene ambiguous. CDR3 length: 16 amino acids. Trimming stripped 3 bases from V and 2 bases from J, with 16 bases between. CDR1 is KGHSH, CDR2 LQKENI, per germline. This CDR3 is CASSPVQSLTNTEAFF. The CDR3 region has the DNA TGTGCCAGCTCACCGGTTCAAAGTCTCACTAACACTGAAGCTTTCTTT.

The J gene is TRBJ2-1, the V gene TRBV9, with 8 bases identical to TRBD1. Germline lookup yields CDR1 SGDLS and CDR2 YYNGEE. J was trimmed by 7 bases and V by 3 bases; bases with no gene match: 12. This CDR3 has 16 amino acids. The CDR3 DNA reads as TGTGCCAGCAGCGGGGGCACCGGACAGGGTTGGAATGAGCAGTTCTTC. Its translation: CASSGGTGQGWNEQFF.

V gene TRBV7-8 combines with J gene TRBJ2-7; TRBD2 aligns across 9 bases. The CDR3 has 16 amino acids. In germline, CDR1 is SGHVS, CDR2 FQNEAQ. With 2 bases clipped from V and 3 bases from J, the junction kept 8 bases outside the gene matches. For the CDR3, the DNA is TGTGCCAGCAGCTTATCGGGCGGGAGGGTAGGCTACGAGCAGTACTTC. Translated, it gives CASSLSGGRVGYEQYF.

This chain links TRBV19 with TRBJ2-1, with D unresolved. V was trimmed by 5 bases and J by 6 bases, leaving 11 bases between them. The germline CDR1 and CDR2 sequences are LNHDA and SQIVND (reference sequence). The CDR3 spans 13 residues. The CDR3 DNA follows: TGTGCCAGTAGTGCCGGCGGTTTCAATGAGCAGTTCTTC. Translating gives CASSAGGFNEQFF.